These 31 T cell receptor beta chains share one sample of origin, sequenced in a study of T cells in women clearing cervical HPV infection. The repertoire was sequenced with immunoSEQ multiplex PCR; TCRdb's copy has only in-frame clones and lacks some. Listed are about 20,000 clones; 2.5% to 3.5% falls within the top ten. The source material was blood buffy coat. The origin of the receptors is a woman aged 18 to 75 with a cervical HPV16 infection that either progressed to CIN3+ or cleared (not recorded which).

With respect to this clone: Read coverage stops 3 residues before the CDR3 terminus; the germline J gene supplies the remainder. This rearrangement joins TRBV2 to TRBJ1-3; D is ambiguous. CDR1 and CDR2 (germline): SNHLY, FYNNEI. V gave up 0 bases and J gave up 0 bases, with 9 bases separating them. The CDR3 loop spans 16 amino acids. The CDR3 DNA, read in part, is TGTGCCAGCAGTGAAGCGGGCCGGTCCTCTGGAAACACC. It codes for CASSEAGRSSGNT. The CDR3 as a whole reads CASSEAGRSSGNTIYF. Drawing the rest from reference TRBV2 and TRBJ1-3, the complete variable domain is EPEVTQTPSHQVTQMGQEVILRCVPISNHLYFYWYRQILGQKVEFLVSFYNNEISEKSEIFDDQFSVERPDGSNFTLKIRSTKLEDSAMYFCASSEAGRSSGNTIYFGEGSWLTVV.

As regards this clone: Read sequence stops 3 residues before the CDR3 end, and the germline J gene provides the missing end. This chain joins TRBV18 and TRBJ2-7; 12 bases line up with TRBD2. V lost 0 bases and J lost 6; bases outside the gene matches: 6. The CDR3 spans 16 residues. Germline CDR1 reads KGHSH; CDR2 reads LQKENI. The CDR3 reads CASSPPASGGAGEQYF. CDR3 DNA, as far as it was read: TGTGCCAGCTCACCACCGGCTAGCGGGGGGGCCGGCGAG.

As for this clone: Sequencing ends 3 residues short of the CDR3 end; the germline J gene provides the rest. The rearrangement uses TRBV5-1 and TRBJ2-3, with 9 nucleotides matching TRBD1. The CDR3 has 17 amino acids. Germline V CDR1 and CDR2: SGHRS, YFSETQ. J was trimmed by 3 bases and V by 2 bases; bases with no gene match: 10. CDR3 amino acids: CASSFLGETGGTDTQYF. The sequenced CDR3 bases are TGCGCCAGCAGCTTCTTGGGCGAGACAGGGGGGACAGATACG.

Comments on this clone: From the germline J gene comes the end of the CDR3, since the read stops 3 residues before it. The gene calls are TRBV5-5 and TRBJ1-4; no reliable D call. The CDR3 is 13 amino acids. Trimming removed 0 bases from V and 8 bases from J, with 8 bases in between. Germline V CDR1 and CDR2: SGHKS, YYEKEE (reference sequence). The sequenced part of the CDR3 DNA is TGTGCCAGCAGCTTGGTAGCCGGGGAAAAA. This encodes CASSLVAGEK. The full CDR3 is CASSLVAGEKLFF.

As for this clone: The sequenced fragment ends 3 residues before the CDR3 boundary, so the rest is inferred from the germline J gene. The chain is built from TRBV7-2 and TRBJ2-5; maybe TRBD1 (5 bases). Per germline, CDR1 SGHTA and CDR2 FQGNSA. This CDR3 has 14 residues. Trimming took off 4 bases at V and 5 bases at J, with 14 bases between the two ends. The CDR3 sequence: CASSYQGRVETQYF. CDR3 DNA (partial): TGTGCCAGCAGCTACCAGGGAAGGGTCGAGACC. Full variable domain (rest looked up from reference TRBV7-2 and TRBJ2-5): GAGVSQSPSNKVTEKGKDVELRCDPISGHTALYWYRQSLGQGLEFLIYFQGNSAPDKSGLPSDRFSAERTGGSVSTLTIQRTQQEDSAVYLCASSYQGRVETQYFGPGTRLLVL.

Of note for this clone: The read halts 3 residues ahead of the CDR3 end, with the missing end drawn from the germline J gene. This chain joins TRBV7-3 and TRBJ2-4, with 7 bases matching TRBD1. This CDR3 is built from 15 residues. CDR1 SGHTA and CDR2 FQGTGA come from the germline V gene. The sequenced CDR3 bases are TGTGCCAGCAGCCTAAGATATGGCGAGGGGGCGGAT. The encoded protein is CASSLRYGEGAD. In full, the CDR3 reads CASSLRYGEGADQYF.

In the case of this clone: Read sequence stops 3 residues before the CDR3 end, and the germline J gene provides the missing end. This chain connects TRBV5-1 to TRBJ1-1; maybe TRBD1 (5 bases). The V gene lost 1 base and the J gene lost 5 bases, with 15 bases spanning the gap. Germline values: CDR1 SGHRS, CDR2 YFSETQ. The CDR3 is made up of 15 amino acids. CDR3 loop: CASSLLGGSGTEAFF. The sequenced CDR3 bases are TGCGCCAGCAGCTTGTTGGGGGGATCGGGAACTGAA.

The CDR3 region is CASSNPGQGKYGYTF. The sequenced part of the CDR3 DNA is TGCGCCAGCAGTAATCCGGGACAGGGGAAATATGGC. The chain is built from TRBV5-1 and TRBJ1-2, with 10 bases matching TRBD1. The read is 3 residues too short to cover the CDR3 end, so that end is filled in from the germline J gene. CDR1 is SGHRS, CDR2 YFSETQ, per germline. This CDR3 contains 15 residues. The J segment lost 5 bases and the V segment lost 5 bases, leaving 9 bases of the junction unmatched.

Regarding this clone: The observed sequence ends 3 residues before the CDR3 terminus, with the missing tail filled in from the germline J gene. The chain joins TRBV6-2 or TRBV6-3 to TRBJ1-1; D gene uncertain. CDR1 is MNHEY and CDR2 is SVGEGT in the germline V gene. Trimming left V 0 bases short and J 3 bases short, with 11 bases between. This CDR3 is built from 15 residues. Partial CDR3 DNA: TGTGCCAGCAGTTACTCGGCGTCGGCGGACACTGAA. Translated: CASSYSASADTE. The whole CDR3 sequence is CASSYSASADTEAFF.

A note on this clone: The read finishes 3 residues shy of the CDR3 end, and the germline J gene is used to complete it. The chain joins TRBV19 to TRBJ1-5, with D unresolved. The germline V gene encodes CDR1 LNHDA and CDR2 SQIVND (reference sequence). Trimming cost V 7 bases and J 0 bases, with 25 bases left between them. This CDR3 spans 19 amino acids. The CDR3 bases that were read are TGTGCCAGTAAGCAACCCTATAGGTCGGGTATCCATAGCAATCAGCCC. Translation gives CASKQPYRSGIHSNQP. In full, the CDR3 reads CASKQPYRSGIHSNQPQHF.

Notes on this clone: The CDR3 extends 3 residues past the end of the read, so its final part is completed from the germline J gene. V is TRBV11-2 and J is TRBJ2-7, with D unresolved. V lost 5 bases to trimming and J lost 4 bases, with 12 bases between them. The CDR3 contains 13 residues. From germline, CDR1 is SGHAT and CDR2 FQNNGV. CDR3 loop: CASSASDLYEQYF. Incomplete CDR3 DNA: TGTGCCAGCAGCGCTTCCGACTTGTACGAG.

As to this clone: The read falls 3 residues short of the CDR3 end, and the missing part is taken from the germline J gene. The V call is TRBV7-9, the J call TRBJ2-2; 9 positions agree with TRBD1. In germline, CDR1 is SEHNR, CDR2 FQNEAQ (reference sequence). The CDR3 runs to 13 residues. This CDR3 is CASSLTTGGQLFF. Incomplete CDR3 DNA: TGTGCCAGCAGCCTAACCACAGGGGGCCAG.

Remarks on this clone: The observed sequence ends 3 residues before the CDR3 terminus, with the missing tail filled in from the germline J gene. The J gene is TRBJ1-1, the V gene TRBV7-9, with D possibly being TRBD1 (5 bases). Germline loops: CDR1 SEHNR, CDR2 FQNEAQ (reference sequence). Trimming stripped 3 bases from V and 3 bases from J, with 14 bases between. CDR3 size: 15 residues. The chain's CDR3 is CASSFVTRGYTEAFF. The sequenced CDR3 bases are TGTGCCAGCAGCTTTGTGACCCGGGGGTACACTGAA.

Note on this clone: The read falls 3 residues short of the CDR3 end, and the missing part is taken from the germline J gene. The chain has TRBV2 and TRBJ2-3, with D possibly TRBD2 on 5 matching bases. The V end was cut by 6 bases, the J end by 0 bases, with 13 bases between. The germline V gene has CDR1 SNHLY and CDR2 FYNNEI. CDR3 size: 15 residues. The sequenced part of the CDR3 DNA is TGTGCCAGCAGCCCTTCGGGGTGGAGCACAGATACG. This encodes CASSPSGWSTDT. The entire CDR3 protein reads CASSPSGWSTDTQYF.

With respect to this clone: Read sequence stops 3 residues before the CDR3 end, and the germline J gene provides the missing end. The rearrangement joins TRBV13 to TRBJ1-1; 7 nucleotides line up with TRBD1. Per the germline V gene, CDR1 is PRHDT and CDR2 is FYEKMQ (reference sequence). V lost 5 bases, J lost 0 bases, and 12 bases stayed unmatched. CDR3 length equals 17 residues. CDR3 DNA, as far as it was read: TGTGCCAGCAGCCGAAGAGGACAGGACTTCATGAACACTGAA. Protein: CASSRRGQDFMNTE. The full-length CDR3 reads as CASSRRGQDFMNTEAFF.

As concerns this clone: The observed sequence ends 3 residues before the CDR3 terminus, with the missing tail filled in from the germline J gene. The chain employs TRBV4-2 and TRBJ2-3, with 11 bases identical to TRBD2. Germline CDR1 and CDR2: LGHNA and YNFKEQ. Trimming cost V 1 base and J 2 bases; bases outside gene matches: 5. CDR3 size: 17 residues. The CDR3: CASSQAASGRSTDTQYF. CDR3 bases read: TGTGCCAGCAGCCAAGCAGCTAGCGGGAGGTCCACAGATACG.

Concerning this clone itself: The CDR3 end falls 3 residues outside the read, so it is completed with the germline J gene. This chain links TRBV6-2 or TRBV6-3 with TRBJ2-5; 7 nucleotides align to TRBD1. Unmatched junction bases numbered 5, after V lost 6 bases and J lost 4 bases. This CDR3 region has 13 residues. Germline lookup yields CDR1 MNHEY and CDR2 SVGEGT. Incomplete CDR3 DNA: TGTGCCAGCAGGACAGGGAATGCAGAGACC. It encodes CASRTGNAET. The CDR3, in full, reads CASRTGNAETQYF.

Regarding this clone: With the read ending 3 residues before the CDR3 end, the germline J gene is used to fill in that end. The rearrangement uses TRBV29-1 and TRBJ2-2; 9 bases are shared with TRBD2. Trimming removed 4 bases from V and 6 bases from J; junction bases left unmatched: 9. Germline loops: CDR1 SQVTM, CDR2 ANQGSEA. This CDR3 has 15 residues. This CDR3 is CSVARGGAGAGELFF. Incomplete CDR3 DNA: TGCAGCGTTGCTCGCGGGGGGGCCGGGGCCGGGGAG.

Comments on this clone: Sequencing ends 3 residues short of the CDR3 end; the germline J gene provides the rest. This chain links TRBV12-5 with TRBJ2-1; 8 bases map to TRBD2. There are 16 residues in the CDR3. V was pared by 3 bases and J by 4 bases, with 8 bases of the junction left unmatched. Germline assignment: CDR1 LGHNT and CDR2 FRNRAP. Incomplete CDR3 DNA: TGTGCTAGTGGTTTCTACACGGGGGGGCCTTACAATGAG. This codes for CASGFYTGGPYNE. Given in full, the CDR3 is CASGFYTGGPYNEQFF.

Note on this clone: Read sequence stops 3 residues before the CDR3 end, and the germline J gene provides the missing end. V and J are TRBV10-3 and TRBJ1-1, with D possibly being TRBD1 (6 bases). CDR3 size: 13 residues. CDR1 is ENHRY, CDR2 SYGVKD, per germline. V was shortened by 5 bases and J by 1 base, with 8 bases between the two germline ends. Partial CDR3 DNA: TGTGCCATCAGTCGACAGGAGAACACTGAA. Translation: CAISRQENTE. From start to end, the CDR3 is CAISRQENTEAFF.

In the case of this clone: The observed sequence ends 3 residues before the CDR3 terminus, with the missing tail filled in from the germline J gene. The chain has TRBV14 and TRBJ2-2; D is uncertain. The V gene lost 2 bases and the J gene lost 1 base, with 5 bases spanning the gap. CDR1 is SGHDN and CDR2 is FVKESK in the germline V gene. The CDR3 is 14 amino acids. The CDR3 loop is CASSQFQNTGELFF. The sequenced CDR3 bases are TGTGCCAGCAGCCAATTCCAGAACACCGGGGAG.

The CDR3 region is CASKLAGAANEQFF. The sequenced part of the CDR3 DNA is TGCGCCAGCAAACTAGCGGGGGCCGCTAATGAG. V gene TRBV10-2 combines with J gene TRBJ2-1; 11 nucleotides line up with TRBD2. The CDR3 is cut off 3 residues early in the read; its end comes from the germline J gene. The ends lost 7 bases at V and 7 bases at J; junction bases unmatched: 6. The CDR3 has 14 residues. The germline V gene has CDR1 WSHSY and CDR2 SAAADI.

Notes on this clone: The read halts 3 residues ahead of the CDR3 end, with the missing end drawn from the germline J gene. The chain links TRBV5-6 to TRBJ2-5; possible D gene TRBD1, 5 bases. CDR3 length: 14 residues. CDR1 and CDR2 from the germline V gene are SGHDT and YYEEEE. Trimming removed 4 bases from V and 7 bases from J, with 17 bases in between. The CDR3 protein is CASSLPTDQGTQYF. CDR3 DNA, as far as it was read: TGTGCCAGCAGCCTTCCGACAGACCAGGGGACC.

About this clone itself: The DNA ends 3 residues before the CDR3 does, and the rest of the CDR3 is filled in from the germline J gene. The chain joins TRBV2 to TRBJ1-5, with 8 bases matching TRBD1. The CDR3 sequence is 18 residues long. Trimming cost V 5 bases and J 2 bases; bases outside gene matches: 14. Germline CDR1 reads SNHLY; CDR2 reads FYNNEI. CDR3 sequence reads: CASSPTRGTGGGNQPQHF. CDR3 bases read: TGTGCCAGCAGTCCTACTCGGGGAACAGGGGGGGGCAATCAGCCC.

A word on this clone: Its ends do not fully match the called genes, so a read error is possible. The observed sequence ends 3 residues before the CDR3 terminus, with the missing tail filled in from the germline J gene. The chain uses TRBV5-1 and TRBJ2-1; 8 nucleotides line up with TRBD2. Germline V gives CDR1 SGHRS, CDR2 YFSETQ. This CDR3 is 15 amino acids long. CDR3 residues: CANSLSGGALNEQFF. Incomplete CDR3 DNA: TGCGCCAACAGCCTGTCGGGGGGGGCTTTAAATGAG.

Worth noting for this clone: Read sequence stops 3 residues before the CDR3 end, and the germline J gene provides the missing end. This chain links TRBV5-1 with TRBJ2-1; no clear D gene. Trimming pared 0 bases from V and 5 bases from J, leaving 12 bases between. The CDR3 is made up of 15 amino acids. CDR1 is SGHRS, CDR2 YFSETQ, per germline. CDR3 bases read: TGCGCCAGCAGCTTGGGATCAGACGCGGACAATGAG. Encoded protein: CASSLGSDADNE. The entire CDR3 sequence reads CASSLGSDADNEQFF. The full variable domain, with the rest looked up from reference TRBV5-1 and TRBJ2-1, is KAGVTQTPRYLIKTRGQQVTLSCSPISGHRSVSWYQQTPGQGLQFLFEYFSETQRNKGNFPGRFSGRQFSNSRSEMNVSTLELGDSALYLCASSLGSDADNEQFFGPGTRLTVL.

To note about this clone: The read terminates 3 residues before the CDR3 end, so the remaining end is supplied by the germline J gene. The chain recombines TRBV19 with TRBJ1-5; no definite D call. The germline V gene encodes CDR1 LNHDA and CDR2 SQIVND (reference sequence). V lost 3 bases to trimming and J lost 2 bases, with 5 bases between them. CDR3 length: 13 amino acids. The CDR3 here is CASSIGRNQPQHF. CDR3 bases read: TGTGCCAGTAGTATCGGTCGCAATCAGCCC.

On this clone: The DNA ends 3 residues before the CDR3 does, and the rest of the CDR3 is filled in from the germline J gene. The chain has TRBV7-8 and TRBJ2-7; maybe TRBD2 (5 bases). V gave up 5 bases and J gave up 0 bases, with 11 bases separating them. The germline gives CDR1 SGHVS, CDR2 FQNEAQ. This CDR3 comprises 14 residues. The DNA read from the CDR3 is TGTGCCAGCAGCCCCGTGAGCGGCTCCTACGAG. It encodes CASSPVSGSYE. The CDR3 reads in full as CASSPVSGSYEQYF. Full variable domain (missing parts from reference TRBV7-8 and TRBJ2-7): GAGVSQSPRYKVAKRGQDVALRCDPISGHVSLFWYQQALGQGPEFLTYFQNEAQLDKSGLPSDRFFAERPEGSVSTLKIQRTQQEDSAVYLCASSPVSGSYEQYFGPGTRLTVT.

The CDR3 DNA, read in part, is TGTGCCAGCAGTGACAGGATCTCCTACGAG. Protein product: CASSDRISYE. The CDR3 reads in full as CASSDRISYEQYF. The rearrangement uses TRBV2 and TRBJ2-7, with no clear D. The read terminates 3 residues ahead of where the CDR3 ends, so the germline J gene completes it. Germline V gene lookup returns CDR1 SNHLY and CDR2 FYNNEI. V lost 3 bases, J lost 0 bases, and 6 bases lay in between. CDR3 size: 13 residues.

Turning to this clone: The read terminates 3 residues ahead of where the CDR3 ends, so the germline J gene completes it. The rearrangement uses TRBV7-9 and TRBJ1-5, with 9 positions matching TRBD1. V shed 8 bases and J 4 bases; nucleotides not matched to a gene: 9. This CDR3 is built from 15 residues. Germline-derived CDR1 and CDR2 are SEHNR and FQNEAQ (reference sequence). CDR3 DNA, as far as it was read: TGTGCCAGCTTGGACAGGGGAAATAAGAATCAGCCC. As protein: CASLDRGNKNQP. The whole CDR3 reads CASLDRGNKNQPQHF.

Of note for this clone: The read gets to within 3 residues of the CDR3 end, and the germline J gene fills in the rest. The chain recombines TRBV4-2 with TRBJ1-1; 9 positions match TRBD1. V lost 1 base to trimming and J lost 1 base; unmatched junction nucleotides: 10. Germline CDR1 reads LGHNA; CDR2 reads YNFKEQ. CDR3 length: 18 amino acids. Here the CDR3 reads CASSQVRATGGWNTEAFF. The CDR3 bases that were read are TGTGCCAGCAGCCAAGTACGGGCGACAGGGGGTTGGAACACTGAA.